These 21 T cell receptor beta chains came from one sample sequenced in a study of T-cell memory formation after mild COVID-19. Via MiXCR, TCRdb re-called the 5' RACE reads, giving one row per CDR3 protein. The repertoire holds 250,000 to 400,000 distinct CDR3 sequences, with 13% to 15% as singletons. Sequencing was performed on PBMCs or a T cell subset sorted from them (not recorded which). Receptors were obtained from a man aged 18-30 years who had mild COVID-19 (a few samples of this study predate the infection). Cell type and time point are not known.

This clonotype showed up just a few times. J is TRBJ2-5 and V is TRBV6-5; D remains ambiguous. Trimming stripped 6 bases from V and 4 bases from J, with 18 bases between. The CDR3 consists of 15 residues. The germline V gene encodes CDR1 MNHEY and CDR2 SVGAGI. The chain's CDR3 is CASRRTPLVRETQYF. The CDR3 DNA sequence: TGTGCCAGCAGAAGGACGCCTTTGGTCCGAGAGACCCAGTACTTC.

This clonotype was found a few times. The junction does not match germline at one end; this may be a read error. The V and J genes are TRBV19 and TRBJ2-7, with D uncertain. The CDR3 contains 13 residues. Germline V gene sequence: CDR1 LNHDA, CDR2 SQIVND (reference sequence). The CDR3: CASSIGIFYEQYF. The CDR3 region has the DNA TGTGCCAGTAGCATAGGAATTTTCTACGAGCAGTACTTC.

The CDR3 coding sequence is TGTGCCAGCAGCTTAGATCTAGATGCAATTCAGTACTTC. Its protein product is CASSLDLDAIQYF. This rearrangement joins TRBV11-2 to TRBJ2-4, with D unclear. The CDR3 covers 13 residues. Germline CDR1 and CDR2: SGHAT and FQNNGV. The V end was cut by 0 bases, the J end by 10 bases, with 10 bases between. Combining the CDR3 with reference TRBV11-2 and TRBJ2-4 gives the whole variable domain EAGVAQSPRYKIIEKRQSVAFWCNPISGHATLYWYQQILGQGPKLLIQFQNNGVVDDSQLPKDRFSAERLKGVDSTLKIQPAKLEDSAVYLCASSLDLDAIQYFGAGTRLSVL.

The chain is built from TRBV7-2 and TRBJ2-3; D is possibly TRBD1 (7 bases). CDR1 and CDR2 from the germline V gene are SGHTA and FQGNSA. The CDR3 sequence is 16 residues long. Trimming removed 5 bases at V and 5 bases at J, with 20 bases between. The CDR3 region has the DNA TGTGCCAGCAGCGTGGGACTCCAGGGGGACGGAGATACGCAGTATTTT. Its protein product is CASSVGLQGDGDTQYF.

The gene calls are TRBV30 and TRBJ2-1; possibly TRBD1 or TRBD2 for D (7 bases each). Trimming left V 4 bases short and J 7 bases short, with 14 bases between. Germline assignment: CDR1 GTSNPN and CDR2 SVGIG (reference sequence). The CDR3 loop spans 13 amino acids. The CDR3: CAWTGQGGNEQFF. In nucleotides, the CDR3 is TGTGCCTGGACCGGGCAGGGGGGGAATGAGCAGTTCTTC.

A few counts support this clonotype. V and J are TRBV18 and TRBJ2-5; D unclear. The CDR3 runs 13 residues. Trimming pared 2 bases from V and 5 bases from J, leaving 9 bases between. The germline CDR1 and CDR2 sequences are KGHSH and LQKENI. CDR3 amino acids: CASSPNQGETQYF. The CDR3 DNA is TGTGCCAGCTCACCAAACCAAGGGGAGACCCAGTACTTC.

This clonotype was seen a handful of times. The rearrangement links TRBV30 to TRBJ1-3; unclear D gene. Germline V gene sequence: CDR1 GTSNPN, CDR2 SVGIG (reference sequence). V shed 4 bases and J shed 7 bases, with 8 bases lying between them. The length of the CDR3 is 11 residues. CDR3 DNA: TGTGCCTGGAACAGTCGGAACACCATATATTTT. Translated: CAWNSRNTIYF.

The V and J genes are TRBV5-1 and TRBJ2-1; 10 bases line up with TRBD1. The CDR3 loop spans 15 amino acids. CDR1 SGHRS and CDR2 YFSETQ come from the germline V gene. V was pared by 5 bases and J by 5 bases, with 7 bases of the junction left unmatched. The CDR3 nucleotides read TGCGCCAGCAGAGTAGCCGGGACAGGGGACAATGAGCAGTTCTTC. Residues: CASRVAGTGDNEQFF.

V is TRBV7-2 and J is TRBJ1-6, with 11 bases that match TRBD1. V shed 3 bases, J shed 2 bases, and the junction held 6 bases outside the gene matches. The CDR3 covers 18 residues. Germline CDR1 and CDR2: SGHTA and FQGNSA. CDR3 nucleotides: TGTGCCAGCAGCTTTCGGACAGGGGGCAGGGCCTATAATTCACCCCTCCACTTT. Translating gives CASSFRTGGRAYNSPLHF.

The chain recombines TRBV10-2 with TRBJ2-3; D not certain. The CDR3 is made up of 14 amino acids. From germline, CDR1 is WSHSY and CDR2 SAAADI. V lost 10 bases to trimming and J lost 0 bases, with 14 bases between them. The DNA of the CDR3 is TGCGCCACCGGAGAGTCTCATAGCACAGATACGCAGTATTTT. Protein product: CATGESHSTDTQYF.

This clonotype was seen a handful of times. CDR3 coding DNA: TGCGCCAGCAGATCACCAGATACGCAGTATTTT. The encoded protein is CASRSPDTQYF. V gene TRBV5-1 combines with J gene TRBJ2-3; D unresolved. Germline CDR1 is SGHRS and CDR2 is YFSETQ. This CDR3 is 11 amino acids long. Trimming pared 5 bases from V and 4 bases from J, leaving 5 bases between.

This clonotype was observed a few times. This chain joins TRBV7-9 and TRBJ2-1; no definite D call. V lost 1 base and J 7 bases, leaving 11 bases between the germline ends. The CDR3 totals 14 residues. Germline-derived CDR1 and CDR2 are SEHNR and FQNEAQ (reference sequence). The CDR3 region is CASSLVVGKNEQFF. CDR3 coding DNA: TGTGCCAGCAGCTTAGTAGTCGGCAAAAATGAGCAGTTCTTC.

The chain couples TRBV3-1 to TRBJ2-5; the D gene is possibly TRBD1 (5 bases). The V gene lost 4 bases and the J gene lost 2 bases, with 20 bases spanning the gap. The CDR3 covers 17 residues. Germline V gene lookup returns CDR1 LGHDT and CDR2 YNNKEL (reference sequence). In DNA, the CDR3 is TGTGCCAGCAGCCCGTATCCCCCGGACACCTTTCAAGAGACCCAGTACTTC. It specifies CASSPYPPDTFQETQYF.

This clonotype was detected ten times or more. The chain recombines TRBV6-5 with TRBJ2-3; TRBD2 aligns across 7 bases. The CDR3 has 14 amino acids. Losses at the gene ends were 4 bases for V and 4 bases for J; bases not matched to a gene: 5. Germline V gene sequence: CDR1 MNHEY, CDR2 SVGAGI. The CDR3 DNA reads TGTGCCAGCAGTTGGCGGGGGTTACCAGATACGCAGTATTTT. Protein: CASSWRGLPDTQYF.

This clonotype was recorded a few times. This sequence joins TRBV2 and TRBJ1-2; no clear D. This CDR3 region has 13 residues. V lost 5 bases to trimming and J lost 2 bases, with 9 bases between them. The germline CDR1 and CDR2 sequences are SNHLY and FYNNEI. This CDR3 reads CASSQTSNYGYTF. The CDR3 DNA follows: TGTGCCAGCAGTCAAACTTCAAACTATGGCTACACCTTC.

This chain joins TRBV6-2 or TRBV6-3 and TRBJ1-2; D not certain. The CDR3 spans 10 residues. V shed 6 bases and J shed 2 bases, with 1 base lying between them. Per germline, CDR1 MNHEY and CDR2 SVGEGT. DNA of the CDR3: TGTGCCAGCAGAAACTATGGCTACACCTTC. This translates into CASRNYGYTF.

The CDR3 nucleotides read TGTGCCAGCAGCTCGGCGGCCGGTACAGATACGCAGTATTTT. Protein sequence: CASSSAAGTDTQYF. The V and J genes are TRBV7-2 and TRBJ2-3; D gene uncertain. Deletions cut 4 bases from V and 3 bases from J, with 11 bases between. CDR3 length equals 14 residues. Germline loops: CDR1 SGHTA, CDR2 FQGNSA.

V usage is TRBV6-5 and J usage is TRBJ1-1, with D uncertain. CDR1 is MNHEY, CDR2 SVGAGI, per germline. V dropped 8 bases and J dropped 4 bases, with 17 bases sitting between them. This CDR3 is 14 amino acids long. The CDR3 is CASFLLGAGTEAFF. The CDR3 bases are TGTGCCAGCTTTCTCTTGGGAGCGGGCACTGAAGCTTTCTTT.

This clonotype was found a few times. V and J are TRBV6-2 or TRBV6-3 and TRBJ2-7; TRBD1 is a possible D gene (6 bases). Trimming shortened V by 5 bases and J by 2 bases, and 13 bases separated the two germline ends. CDR1 and CDR2 from the germline V gene are MNHEY and SVGEGT. The CDR3 loop spans 14 amino acids. The CDR3, as DNA: TGTGCCAGCAGTCCACGCAGGGGACCCTACGAGCAGTACGTC. This translates into CASSPRRGPYEQYV.

The sample holds a few counts of this clonotype. The rearrangement uses TRBV2 and TRBJ2-3; no definite D call. V was cut by 4 bases and J by 4 bases, with 9 bases left in between. CDR3 length: 13 amino acids. CDR1 and CDR2 (germline): SNHLY, FYNNEI. In DNA form, the CDR3 reads TGTGCCAGCAGTGGGTGGGGTCCAGATACGCAGTATTTT. This codes for CASSGWGPDTQYF.

V gene TRBV5-1 combines with J gene TRBJ1-4; D remains ambiguous. The germline V gene encodes CDR1 SGHRS and CDR2 YFSETQ. This CDR3 comprises 14 residues. Deletions cut 0 bases from V and 5 bases from J, with 8 bases between. The CDR3 region is CASSLATGNEKLFF. DNA for the CDR3: TGCGCCAGCAGCTTGGCCACGGGGAATGAAAAACTGTTTTTT.